This T cell receptor (beta chain) was found in a study of CD8 T cells in ankylosing spondylitis. MiXCR was run by TCRdb on the 5' RACE reads, yielding one entry per CDR3 protein. The table records 40,000 to 55,000 distinct CDR3 sequences, approximately 7% of them present only once. The CDR3 totals 15 residues. V was clipped by 0 bases and J by 7 bases; unmatched bases: 7. Germline CDR1 reads DFQATT; CDR2 reads SNEGSKA (reference sequence). In this sample, this clonotype turned up many times. The TCR originated in a female donor with ankylosing spondylitis or in good health (not recorded which). The chain employs TRBV20-1 and TRBJ2-1, with TRBD2 identical over 9 bases. The sample was blood, either unsorted or a sorted T cell fraction (not recorded which). CDR3 sequence: CSARELAGGQNEQFF. The CDR3 nucleotides are TGCAGTGCTAGAGAGCTGGCGGGGGGGCAAAATGAGCAGTTCTTC.